A single sample is the source of the 16 T cell receptor beta chains below, sequenced in a study of chronic HIV infection and antiretroviral therapy (dated by TCRdb to 2014 to 2015). Library prep was done by 5' RACE. Sequencer: Illumina MiSeq. In-frame beta chains were kept once TCRdb had trimmed the public reads at Q25 with fastp and called clones with MiXCR. For every CDR3 protein sequence, its rows merge into one entry that carries the most common genes and DNA. The sample table lists roughly 48,000 distinct CDR3 sequences, about 18% of them with a count of one. About 2.7% of the sample goes to the ten largest clones. Sequencing was carried out using peripheral blood. These receptors were taken from an adult who had HIV and had not received antiretroviral therapy, or was an uninfected healthy control (not recorded which).

This clonotype was counted only a few times. The gene calls are TRBV9 and TRBJ2-3, with TRBD1 identical over 8 bases. CDR1 and CDR2 from the germline V gene are SGDLS and YYNGEE. This CDR3 region has 16 residues. The J segment lost 3 bases and the V segment lost 0 bases, leaving 6 bases of the junction unmatched. The CDR3 coding sequence is TGTGCCAGCAGCGTAGGGACAGGGAGGAGTACAGATACGCAGTATTTT. Translated: CASSVGTGRSTDTQYF.

J is TRBJ1-4 and V is TRBV5-5; weak D call: TRBD1 (5 bases). The CDR3 spans 14 residues. Germline V gives CDR1 SGHKS, CDR2 YYEKEE (reference sequence). Trimming pared 3 bases from V and 7 bases from J, leaving 13 bases between. CDR3 protein: CASSSGPPGEKLFF. The CDR3 DNA is TGTGCCAGCAGCTCGGGGCCCCCCGGTGAAAAACTGTTTTTT.

The chain employs TRBV25-1 and TRBJ1-5; D gene unclear. CDR3 length: 13 amino acids. The germline V gene has CDR1 MGHDK and CDR2 SYGVNS. V shed 4 bases and J shed 4 bases, with 8 bases lying between them. CDR3 region: CASSGQINQPQHF. DNA for the CDR3: TGTGCCAGCAGTGGTCAAATAAATCAGCCCCAGCATTTT.

This clonotype was counted ten times or more. The J gene is TRBJ2-5, the V gene TRBV7-9, with a tentative D call TRBD2 (5 bases). The CDR3 length is 14 residues. V was pared by 2 bases and J by 9 bases, with 16 bases between. In germline, CDR1 is SEHNR, CDR2 FQNEAQ (reference sequence). CDR3 protein: CASSLLSNQAAQYF. The CDR3, as DNA: TGTGCCAGCAGCTTACTTTCCAATCAAGCGGCCCAGTACTTC.

This clonotype was found a few times. The chain links TRBV5-1 to TRBJ1-4; the D gene is possibly TRBD1 (6 bases). The CDR3 is made up of 16 amino acids. The germline gives CDR1 SGHRS, CDR2 YFSETQ. V lost 4 bases, J lost 0 bases, and 13 bases lay in between. The CDR3 DNA reads as TGCGCCAGCAGCCCCGGACAGCATCCAACTAATGAAAAACTGTTTTTT. This codes for CASSPGQHPTNEKLFF.

V gene TRBV10-3 combines with J gene TRBJ2-3; TRBD2 agrees at 8 bases. Germline lookup yields CDR1 ENHRY and CDR2 SYGVKD. The J segment lost 4 bases and the V segment lost 2 bases, leaving 5 bases of the junction unmatched. The CDR3 is 15 residues long. The CDR3 DNA reads as TGTGCCATCAGTGAGGACGGGAGGGCCGCAGATACGCAGTATTTT. This translates into CAISEDGRAADTQYF.

The CDR3: CASRGASVSTDTQYF. The DNA for the CDR3 is TGTGCCAGCAGGGGGGCTAGCGTTAGCACAGATACGCAGTATTTT. This chain links TRBV28 with TRBJ2-3; D may be TRBD1 or TRBD2 (6 bases each). CDR1 and CDR2 from the germline V gene are MDHEN and SYDVKM. The CDR3 has 15 amino acids. The germline V and J ends were trimmed by 6 bases and 0 bases, with 13 bases remaining between them.

This clonotype was seen a few times. This chain links TRBV28 with TRBJ1-5; a weak D match, TRBD1 (5 bases). Germline lookup yields CDR1 MDHEN and CDR2 SYDVKM. This CDR3 spans 13 amino acids. Deletions cut 6 bases from V and 6 bases from J, with 12 bases between. Here the CDR3 DNA reads TGTGCCAGCAGGGGTACAGGAATTCAGCCCCAGCATTTT. Translating it yields CASRGTGIQPQHF.

CDR3 in DNA: TGTGCCAGCAGCGAAGGGACCTACAATGAGCAGTTCTTC. Its protein is CASSEGTYNEQFF. The chain links TRBV7-2 to TRBJ2-1; D is ambiguous. Germline V gives CDR1 SGHTA, CDR2 FQGNSA. V lost 5 bases and J lost 2, with 7 bases in between. The CDR3 totals 13 residues.

V and J are TRBV28 and TRBJ2-7, with D hard to call. V was cut by 4 bases and J by 6 bases, with 16 bases left in between. The CDR3 consists of 14 residues. CDR1 and CDR2 from the germline V gene are MDHEN and SYDVKM. CDR3 in DNA: TGTGCCAGCAGTTCCCCGGCCGGCCACCCCGAGCAGTACTTC. Translated, it gives CASSSPAGHPEQYF.

This clonotype was found many times. J is TRBJ1-4 and V is TRBV30; D gene uncertain. This CDR3 is 14 amino acids long. The germline V and J ends were trimmed by 3 bases and 0 bases, with 8 bases remaining between them. Germline assignment: CDR1 GTSNPN and CDR2 SVGIG (reference sequence). The DNA for the CDR3 is TGTGCCTGGAGAACAGCCACAACTAATGAAAAACTGTTTTTT. This sequence encodes CAWRTATTNEKLFF. Based on the CDR3 plus reference TRBV30 and TRBJ1-4, the full variable domain is SQTIHQWPATLVQPVGSPLSLECTVEGTSNPNLYWYRQAAGRGLQLLFYSVGIGQISSEVPQNLSASRPQDRQFILSSKKLLLSDSGFYLCAWRTATTNEKLFFGSGTQLSVL.

The table lists this clonotype with a few counts. The rearrangement uses TRBV27 and TRBJ2-5, with a tentative D call TRBD2 (7 bases). The CDR3 loop spans 18 amino acids. V was clipped by 3 bases and J by 2 bases, with 22 bases between them. Germline CDR1 MNHEY, CDR2 SMNVEV (reference sequence). CDR3 DNA: TGTGCCAGCAGTTTTGAAGGGGGGGACCGGGGGTCGCAAGAGACCCAGTACTTC. Protein product: CASSFEGGDRGSQETQYF.

This clonotype was recorded a few times. The V gene is TRBV29-1, the J gene TRBJ2-1, with 9 nucleotides matching TRBD2. The J segment lost 8 bases and the V segment lost 0 bases, leaving 8 bases of the junction unmatched. The CDR3 loop spans 15 amino acids. CDR1 and CDR2 from the germline V gene are SQVTM and ANQGSEA. The CDR3 spells CSVEDVGGRADEQFF. Written as DNA, the CDR3 is TGCAGCGTTGAAGATGTTGGCGGGAGGGCTGATGAGCAGTTCTTC.

This chain joins TRBV2 and TRBJ1-5; no firm D call. Germline CDR1 and CDR2: SNHLY and FYNNEI. The CDR3 has 13 residues. Between the trimmed V and J ends, which lost 7 bases and 4 bases, there was a span of 11 bases. The CDR3 coding sequence is TGTGCCAGCAAGCTAACAGAGAATCAGCCCCAGCATTTT. It encodes CASKLTENQPQHF.

The chain joins TRBV7-2 to TRBJ2-3; D remains unclear. The CDR3 consists of 13 residues. V was cut by 3 bases and J by 4 bases, with 8 bases left in between. The germline CDR1 and CDR2 sequences are SGHTA and FQGNSA. CDR3 region: CASSFAVADTQYF. CDR3 sequence (DNA): TGTGCCAGCAGCTTTGCAGTCGCAGATACGCAGTATTTT.

CDR3 DNA sequence: TGTGCCAGCAGCCCACTAGCGGGCCCAAATTATAATGAGCAGTTCTTC. This encodes CASSPLAGPNYNEQFF. The chain couples TRBV7-8 to TRBJ2-1; 9 nucleotides match TRBD2. From germline, CDR1 is SGHVS and CDR2 FQNEAQ. The length of the CDR3 is 16 residues. V lost 5 bases, J lost 7 bases, and 12 bases stayed unmatched.